A single sample gave rise to the 26 T cell receptor beta chains below, sequenced in a study of T cell responses to AZD1222 COVID-19 vaccine. Profiling relied on immunoSEQ multiplex PCR, and the TCRdb table lists in-frame clones only, not all of them. The sample shows about 15,000 clones, 88% of them seen only once. This specimen consisted of peripheral blood, obtained 28 days after the second AZD1222 dose. These TCRs come from an adult who received the AZD1222 COVID-19 vaccine.

The table lists this clone with a count of one. The chain has TRBV11-2 and TRBJ2-7, with D hard to call. The CDR3 is 14 amino acids. Germline V CDR1 and CDR2: SGHAT, FQNNGV. Trimming left V 5 bases short and J 1 base short, with 12 bases between. The CDR3 sequence: CASSTSSPSYEQYF. CDR3 DNA sequence: TGTGCCAGCAGCACATCTTCCCCTTCCTACGAGCAGTACTTC.

The chain links TRBV11-3 to TRBJ2-5; 10 nucleotides line up with TRBD1. Trimming at V came to 4 bases and at J to 5 bases, leaving 4 bases not matched to a gene. This CDR3 has 14 amino acids. CDR1 SGHNT and CDR2 YENEEA come from the germline V gene. Here the CDR3 DNA reads TGTGCCAGCAGCTCCGGACAGGGGGGCGAGACCCAGTACTTC. This codes for CASSSGQGGETQYF. The full variable domain, completed using reference TRBV11-3 and TRBJ2-5, is EAGVVQSPRYKIIEKKQPVAFWCNPISGHNTLYWYLQNLGQGPELLIRYENEEAVDDSQLPKDRFSAERLKGVDSTLKIQPAELGDSAVYLCASSSGQGGETQYFGPGTRLLVL.

CDR3 protein: CASSRVGGADTQYF. The CDR3 coding sequence is TGTGCCAGCAGCCGGGTAGGGGGGGCAGATACGCAGTATTTT. The V and J genes are TRBV14 and TRBJ2-3, with a weak D call TRBD2 (7 bases). Per the germline V gene, CDR1 is SGHDN and CDR2 is FVKESK. V was clipped by 4 bases and J by 4 bases, with 12 bases between them. There are 14 residues in the CDR3.

This chain uses TRBV18 with TRBJ2-7; 8 positions agree with TRBD2. The germline V gene has CDR1 KGHSH and CDR2 LQKENI. Germline trimming cut 3 bases from V and 3 bases from J; bases unmatched to any gene: 1. This CDR3 has 13 amino acids. This CDR3 reads CASSPTSDYEQYF. For the CDR3, the DNA is TGTGCCAGCTCACCGACTAGCGACTACGAGCAGTACTTC.

The chain uses TRBV30 and TRBJ2-2, with D tentatively TRBD2 (5 bases). There are 14 residues in the CDR3. In germline, CDR1 is GTSNPN, CDR2 SVGIG (reference sequence). The germline V and J ends were trimmed by 5 bases and 0 bases, with 10 bases remaining between them. The CDR3 DNA reads as TGTGCCTGGCGGAGGCTCGCGAACACCGGGGAGCTGTTTTTT. This sequence encodes CAWRRLANTGELFF.

V gene TRBV29-1 combines with J gene TRBJ2-1; D not certain. Germline V CDR1 and CDR2: SQVTM, ANQGSEA. V shed 4 bases and J shed 2 bases, with 6 bases lying between them. The CDR3 has 12 residues. The CDR3 here is CSVVWTYNEQFF. The CDR3 bases are TGCAGCGTTGTCTGGACCTACAATGAGCAGTTCTTC.

V usage is TRBV20-1 and J usage is TRBJ2-7; D is ambiguous. V lost 2 bases and J 6 bases, leaving 8 bases between the germline ends. The germline V gene has CDR1 DFQATT and CDR2 SNEGSKA (reference sequence). This CDR3 is 11 amino acids long. CDR3 DNA sequence: TGCAGTGCTAGACAGGCCCGCGAGCAGTACTTC. It codes for CSARQAREQYF.

The chain carries TRBV11-2 and TRBJ1-1; 7 bases agree with TRBD1. Germline trimming cut 7 bases from V and 4 bases from J; bases unmatched to any gene: 12. This CDR3 contains 15 residues. Germline CDR1 reads SGHAT; CDR2 reads FQNNGV. For the CDR3, the DNA is TGTGCCAGCACCACCACAGGGGAGGGGTTCACTGAAGCTTTCTTT. It yields the protein CASTTTGEGFTEAFF.

This clone was detected once. The V and J genes are TRBV7-2 and TRBJ1-5, with a tentative D call TRBD1 (6 bases). Trimming shortened V by 3 bases and J by 6 bases, and 15 bases separated the two germline ends. The germline gives CDR1 SGHTA, CDR2 FQGNSA. The CDR3 has 15 residues. The CDR3 sequence is CASSLGPTGTQPQHF. In DNA form, the CDR3 reads TGTGCCAGCAGCTTGGGCCCCACAGGGACTCAGCCCCAGCATTTT.

The chain couples TRBV27 to TRBJ1-5; the match to TRBD1 covers 8 bases. Germline CDR1 and CDR2: MNHEY and SMNVEV (reference sequence). This CDR3 is 15 amino acids long. V dropped 10 bases and J dropped 3; count of bases not matched to a gene: 11. CDR3: CANREKDRANQPQHF. The CDR3 region has the DNA TGTGCCAACCGAGAGAAGGACAGGGCCAATCAGCCCCAGCATTTT.

The rearrangement joins TRBV5-5 to TRBJ2-5; weak D call: TRBD1 (5 bases). This CDR3 comprises 14 residues. V was shortened by 2 bases and J by 5 bases, with 13 bases between the two germline ends. Germline lookup yields CDR1 SGHKS and CDR2 YYEKEE (reference sequence). CDR3 in amino acids: CASSLPQAQETQYF. Here the CDR3 DNA reads TGTGCCAGCAGCTTACCACAGGCTCAGGAGACCCAGTACTTC.

The rearrangement links TRBV3-1 (or the pseudogene TRBV3-2) to TRBJ2-3; unclear D gene. CDR3 length: 11 amino acids. Trimming took 5 bases from V and 7 from J, leaving 7 bases between them. Germline assignment: CDR1 LGHDT and CDR2 YNNKEL (reference sequence). In nucleotides, the CDR3 is TGTGCCAGCAGCAAGGAATATACGCAGTATTTT. It codes for CASSKEYTQYF.

The chain couples TRBV11-2 to TRBJ1-1; D is unclear. The ends were cut back, 1 base at V and 2 bases at J, with 5 bases in the middle. The germline CDR1 and CDR2 sequences are SGHAT and FQNNGV. The CDR3 consists of 13 residues. This CDR3 reads CASSLGSNTEAFF. CDR3 DNA sequence: TGTGCCAGCAGCTTAGGGAGCAACACTGAAGCTTTCTTT. The variable domain in full, completed from reference TRBV11-2 and TRBJ1-1, reads EAGVAQSPRYKIIEKRQSVAFWCNPISGHATLYWYQQILGQGPKLLIQFQNNGVVDDSQLPKDRFSAERLKGVDSTLKIQPAKLEDSAVYLCASSLGSNTEAFFGQGTRLTVV.

This chain links TRBV7-2 with TRBJ1-5; TRBD1 aligns across 9 bases. The CDR3 runs to 18 residues. The germline V gene encodes CDR1 SGHTA and CDR2 FQGNSA. V lost 5 bases, J lost 0 bases, and 11 bases stayed unmatched. The CDR3 protein is CASSRTGTGLPSNQPQHF. The CDR3 DNA reads as TGTGCCAGCAGCCGCACCGGGACAGGGCTACCTAGCAATCAGCCCCAGCATTTT.

The chain is built from TRBV7-3 and TRBJ2-2, with D possibly being TRBD1 or TRBD2 (5 bases each). V gave up 5 bases and J gave up 6 bases, with 13 bases separating them. Germline V gene data show CDR1 as SGHTA and CDR2 as FQGTGA. The CDR3 sequence is 14 residues long. The CDR3 nucleotides read TGTGCCAGCAGCACCGGGGCCGGGGCCGGGGAGCTGTTTTTT. Its protein product is CASSTGAGAGELFF.

The genes are TRBV7-2 and TRBJ2-3; possibly TRBD2 for D (6 bases). V was trimmed by 0 bases and J by 4 bases, leaving 14 bases between them. The CDR3 has 16 residues. Germline CDR1 SGHTA, CDR2 FQGNSA. This CDR3 is CASSLAGTSGADTQYF. CDR3 DNA: TGTGCCAGCAGCTTAGCTGGGACTTCGGGGGCAGATACGCAGTATTTT.

The CDR3 nucleotides are TGTGCCAGCGGGGACAGGGGAATGGGGCAGGCTGAAGCTTTCTTT. Its translation: CASGDRGMGQAEAFF. The chain recombines TRBV6-5 with TRBJ1-1; 10 bases match TRBD1. This CDR3 contains 15 residues. V gave up 8 bases and J gave up 6 bases; unmatched junction bases: 12. Germline V gives CDR1 MNHEY, CDR2 SVGAGI.

V gene TRBV28 combines with J gene TRBJ2-7, with D unclear. In germline, CDR1 is MDHEN, CDR2 SYDVKM. The ends were cut back, 3 bases at V and 5 bases at J, with 11 bases in the middle. CDR3 size: 13 residues. The CDR3 DNA reads as TGTGCCAGCAGTTTGGCGGCAGTGGACGAGCAGTACTTC. This gives the protein CASSLAAVDEQYF.

To note about this clone: The junction departs from the called germline gene at one end, perhaps through a read error. The V gene is TRBV7-7, the J gene TRBJ2-3; 13 bases fit TRBD2. Germline lookup yields CDR1 SSHAT and CDR2 FNYEAQ (reference sequence). This CDR3 contains 15 residues. CDR3 sequence: CASTRLAGGTDTQYF. The CDR3 DNA reads as TGTGCTAGCACTCGACTAGCGGGAGGAACAGATACGCAGTATTTT.

This chain uses TRBV27 with TRBJ2-7; D remains unclear. Germline CDR1 is MNHEY and CDR2 is SMNVEV (reference sequence). V was shortened by 2 bases and J by 3 bases, with 2 bases between the two germline ends. This CDR3 is built from 11 residues. The CDR3 DNA reads as TGTGCCAGCAGTTTAGGCTACGAGCAGTACTTC. Its translation is CASSLGYEQYF.

This clone was observed a handful of times. This chain uses TRBV11-2 with TRBJ2-7; 9 bases align to TRBD1. The CDR3 runs to 15 residues. V lost 5 bases and J lost 5; bases outside the gene matches: 10. The V gene's germline CDR1 is SGHAT and CDR2 FQNNGV. The DNA for the CDR3 is TGTGCCAGCAGCCCCCCGGGGACAGGGCGCCACGAGCAGTACTTC. Translated, it gives CASSPPGTGRHEQYF.

The gene calls are TRBV11-3 and TRBJ2-7; D uncertain. V was shortened by 3 bases and J by 4 bases, with 7 bases between the two germline ends. Per germline, CDR1 SGHNT and CDR2 YENEEA. The CDR3 covers 12 residues. CDR3 sequence: CASSFDGYEQYF. The CDR3 DNA follows: TGTGCCAGCAGCTTCGACGGATACGAGCAGTACTTC.

The J gene is TRBJ2-7, the V gene TRBV6-5, with 10 positions matching TRBD1. Losses at the gene ends were 6 bases for V and 0 bases for J; bases not matched to a gene: 5. Per germline, CDR1 MNHEY and CDR2 SVGAGI. The CDR3 contains 15 residues. The DNA of the CDR3 is TGTGCCAGCAGCCCGAGGACAGGGGGCTCCTACGAGCAGTACTTC. Translated, it gives CASSPRTGGSYEQYF.

The rearrangement joins TRBV2 to TRBJ1-4, with 8 bases identical to TRBD1. The CDR3 has 15 amino acids. V shed 6 bases, J shed 8 bases, and the junction held 11 bases outside the gene matches. CDR1 is SNHLY and CDR2 is FYNNEI in the germline V gene. DNA for the CDR3: TGTGCCAGCAGAGTGACAGTCACAGGGGGAGAAAAACTGTTTTTT. Encoded protein: CASRVTVTGGEKLFF.

The chain employs TRBV28 and TRBJ1-6; D is unresolved. Germline-derived CDR1 and CDR2 are MDHEN and SYDVKM. This CDR3 is built from 16 residues. Trimming shortened V by 3 bases and J by 9 bases, and 18 bases separated the two germline ends. DNA of the CDR3: TGTGCCAGCAGTTTCGGGCAAAGGACTGGTCGTTCACCCCTCCACTTT. It translates to CASSFGQRTGRSPLHF.

The chain is built from TRBV7-2 and TRBJ1-1; no clear D. Germline-derived CDR1 and CDR2 are SGHTA and FQGNSA. The CDR3 loop spans 13 amino acids. The V and J ends lost 2 bases and 3 bases respectively, with 7 bases between them. The CDR3 DNA sequence: TGTGCCAGCAGCTTATCGCTGGACACTGAAGCTTTCTTT. Translating it yields CASSLSLDTEAFF.